The text below deals with one T cell receptor beta chain. The specificity of this receptor is unknown. The input lacks base qualities; no much larger clone sits a single base away. Each donor gave one peripheral blood draw, averaging roughly 120 mL, which was collected into heparinised tubes. Naive, central memory, regulatory and stem cell-like memory CD4+ T cells were sorted on a BD FACSAria II using a panel including CD45RO, CCR7, CD25, CD127, CD95 and CD27. A purity above 95% was achieved for all sorted populations. PBMCs were isolated right away by Lymphoprep density gradient centrifugation and were stained directly, without culture. Samples were stained and sorted in pairs, with one healthy donor and one patient per experiment, so that batch effects were minimized. These data originate in a study of beta chain features in type 1 diabetes (dated by TCRdb to 2016 to 2018). For the wider study: No differences in mean age, gender distribution, total cell number or subset yield were found between patients and healthy donors. A total of 100 million to 110 million sorted cells were examined across all samples, and a strong correlation was observed between cell number per subset and RNA yield. The study compared the TCRB repertoires of sorted circulating CD4+ T cell subsets in recently diagnosed type 1 diabetes patients with those in matched healthy donors. Whereas all 30 or so donors provided naive and central memory subsets, regulatory and stem cell-like memory subsets were isolated from just 8 patients and roughly 8 healthy donors. What the study reported, not specific to this receptor: Naive, central memory and regulatory TCRB repertoires appeared to be more similar among patients than among healthy donors. Patients with type 1 diabetes made fewer insertions and deleted more nucleotides at VDJ recombination sites, implying thymic rearrangement abnormalities. In all four CD4+ subsets, TCRB CDR3 length was moderately but significantly shorter in type 1 diabetes patients. Because small numbers of individuals were included in the HLA sub-analyses, any influence of HLA type on TCRB rearrangement was left unresolved. PCR might favor shorter templates, but patient and control samples were amplified and corrected together, so any skew would affect both groups equally. Because cDNA was sequenced instead of genomic DNA, activated cells with high expression could be over-represented, although the groups did not differ in activation or CD3 levels.

The entire isolated RNA was reverse transcribed using the High Capacity cDNA Reverse Transcription Kit, and thus expressed TCRB transcripts were sequenced. Deep immunoSEQ sequencing was applied to naive, central memory and regulatory T cell samples, giving an average of about 3.7 million total reads per sample. Sorted cells were lysed in RLT buffer, and RNA was extracted using DNase-treated RNeasy Micro or Mini kits according to cell number. Each cell subset was processed on its own to prevent cross-contamination, while patient and healthy donor samples were processed together. The immunoSEQ multiplex PCR was used to amplify TCRB sequences from cDNA, yielding 87-bp fragments that span the CDR3 region. Sequencing of the amplicons was performed on the Illumina HiSeq platform. Regarding the original processing steps: Synthetic template baselines were used to correct PCR bias computationally, reads within Hamming distance 2 were collapsed together, and singletons that could not be merged were discarded. Reads were aligned to IMGT to assign V, D and J genes, CDR3 length, and insertions or deletions at six rearrangement sites. Within each subset, clonotype counts were normalized to the number of sorted cells before true diversity and Gini coefficients were calculated with the tcR R package. The overlap coefficient, calculated on TCRB nucleotide sequences, was used to quantify repertoire sharing. The immuneACCESS repertoire file appears here via TCRdb, limited to in-frame rearrangements. These files lack a portion of the clones; in checked studies, under half of the deficit traces to unresolved V genes, and the cause of the others is not known. The V and J calls and the clone size are those of that table, but D and trimming were determined from the DNA. The sample table holds 200,000 to 300,000 clones, of which 25% to 30% were seen once. In total, the top ten clones hold approximately 4% of the sample.

The clonotype originates from a man younger than 45 in good health. Specimen: central memory CD4+ T cells from blood.

At the DNA level, the sequence is TGTGCCAGCAGCGTACAGGGGGGTACCTCACCCCTCCACTTT. This encodes CASSVQGGTSPLHF. Recombination linked TRBV9 to TRBJ1-6; 7 middle bases align to TRBD1. The germline V gene gives CDR1 as SGDLS and CDR2 as YYNGEE. Ends trimmed: V by 1 base, J by 10 bases; bases unmatched to a gene: 5. Taken from cysteine to phenylalanine, the CDR3 has 14 residues. Here the CDR3 DNA is all that survives: 42 bases in frame from base 1.